A selection of T cell receptor beta chains follows, all from one sample in a study of identical twins. TCRdb passed the 5' RACE reads through MiXCR, listing each CDR3 protein once. The sample lists approximately 240,000 distinct CDR3 sequences; around 15% were seen once. The sequencing sample was made of memory (CD45RO+) T cells sorted from blood. The receptors were sampled from a woman aged 18-35 years in good health. Both conserved end residues are part of each CDR3.

TRBV19	TRBJ2-2	CASSIGLAGARTGELFF
TRBV25-1	TRBJ2-3	CASSELIAGGGDTQYF
TRBV12-3/TRBV12-4	TRBJ2-2	CASSLGATGRTGELFF
TRBV3-1	TRBJ2-5	CASSQGFPGQGARETQYF
TRBV24-1	TRBJ2-1	CATSTSSGRAHEQFF
TRBV9	TRBJ1-3	CASSSQRMGLSSGNTIYF
TRBV1	TRBJ2-5	CTSTQRGQETQYF
TRBV29-1	TRBJ1-1	CSVASGWAMGTEAFF
TRBV5-1	TRBJ2-3	CASSSLTTTDTQYF
TRBV29-1	TRBJ2-1	CSVDRLAGYNEQFF
TRBV19	TRBJ1-1	CASREQGPMNTEAFF
TRBV5-1	TRBJ2-7	CASSSFRGGYEQYF
TRBV5-6	TRBJ1-1	CASSPGGGTGSEAFF
TRBV12-3/TRBV12-4	TRBJ1-6	CASCRYNSPLHF
TRBV11-2	TRBJ2-7	CASSFLGGAGYEQYF
TRBV29-1	TRBJ2-5	CSVERGFGAQYF
TRBV6-1	TRBJ2-7	CASSHGTPYEQYF
TRBV5-1	TRBJ2-1	CASTLQGASNEQFF
TRBV4-3	TRBJ1-5	CASSPGGAGQPQHF
TRBV20-1	TRBJ1-1	CSARETGRPNTEAFF
TRBV3-1	TRBJ2-3	CASSPGWDTQYF
TRBV4-2	TRBJ2-5	CASSQDRTHQETQYF
TRBV12-3/TRBV12-4	TRBJ1-4	CASCRAPFDEKLFF
TRBV12-3/TRBV12-4	TRBJ1-2	CASSPKTGRLGYTF
TRBV5-1	TRBJ1-1	CASSKKETGGTSEAFF
TRBV5-1	TRBJ2-3	CASKAGQSTDTQYF
TRBV27	TRBJ2-1	CASSSGASYNEQFF
TRBV20-1	TRBJ2-7	CSATRLAGGEQYF
TRBV5-6	TRBJ1-1	CASSYRGQMGAEAFF
TRBV6-5	TRBJ1-5	CASSSHRGHQPQHF
TRBV20-1	TRBJ2-2	CSARDGSRGSGELFF
TRBV19	TRBJ1-1	CASSIWGGPAEAFF
TRBV20-1	TRBJ1-4	CSAPVGGTNEKLFF
TRBV4-3	TRBJ2-1	CASSQDSVGEQFF
TRBV3-1	TRBJ1-1	CASSLRSRNTEAFF
TRBV6-2/TRBV6-3	TRBJ2-4	CASSNTNIQYF
TRBV20-1	TRBJ2-7	CSASGRARGRLEQYF
TRBV20-1	TRBJ1-2	CSAQGWGNYGYTF
TRBV24-1	TRBJ2-3	CATSDSDTDTQYF
TRBV7-2	TRBJ2-5	CASSLELAGGQTQYF
TRBV7-2	TRBJ2-7	CASSPPRGATLYEQYF
TRBV4-1	TRBJ2-7	CASSFRDSGNYERYF
TRBV12-3/TRBV12-4	TRBJ2-3	CASSFPPSVLGSTDTQYF
TRBV5-1	TRBJ2-2	CATRQAATNTGELFF
TRBV3-1	TRBJ2-2	CASGWTGNTGELFF
TRBV7-3	TRBJ2-1	CASSFSGGYLNEQFF
TRBV12-3/TRBV12-4	TRBJ2-1	CASRDRLYNEQFF
TRBV12-3/TRBV12-4	TRBJ1-2	CASTNTVGYGYTF